This T cell receptor (beta chain) came from a study of blood T cell repertoires in COVID-19. Germline loops: CDR1 LNHDA, CDR2 SQIVND (reference sequence). V gave up 3 bases and J gave up 1 base, with 12 bases separating them. The CDR3 has 15 residues. Per the original data handling: By means of reference gene primer amplification, nucleated cell counts were estimated. Using immunoSEQ multiplex PCR, the repertoire was profiled, and TCRdb retains in-frame clones only, with some absent. Clonal size and the V and J genes are those of that table, whereas D and trimming came from the DNA. The sample consists of more than 100,000 clones, 70% to 90% of them appearing once.

The clonotype originates from a woman aged 55-75 years with acute or convalescent COVID-19. The rearrangement joins TRBV19 to TRBJ1-1; D is undetermined. The material sequenced was peripheral blood. The CDR3 reads CASSIDTSSNTEAFF. The CDR3 DNA reads TGTGCCAGTAGTATTGACACCAGCTCGAACACTGAAGCTTTCTTT.